This entry lists 5 T cell receptor beta chains sequenced from one sample in a study of T cells in women clearing cervical HPV infection (dated by TCRdb to between 2017 and 2018). The library was obtained by the immunoSEQ multiplex PCR assay. TCRdb provides this immuneACCESS table in a form limited to in-frame rearrangements. Some clones are lacking; in checked studies, under half of them reflect an unresolved V gene, and why the rest are absent is not known. The table for this sample records 30,000 to 45,000 clones. Of the sample, approximately 1.5% is held by the ten largest clones. Sequencing was carried out using blood buffy coat. These receptors were obtained from a woman between 18 and 75 years old with a cervical HPV16 infection that either progressed to CIN3+ or cleared (not recorded which).

CDR3: CASQKRGDNTEAFF. The CDR3 bases that were read are TGTGCCAGCCAGAAAAGGGGCGACAACACTGAA. The genes are TRBV6-2 or TRBV6-3 and TRBJ1-1, with D maybe TRBD1 (5 bases). Sequencing ends 3 residues short of the CDR3 end; the germline J gene provides the rest. Germline assignment: CDR1 MNHEY and CDR2 SVGEGT. CDR3 length equals 14 residues. Deletions cut 8 bases from V and 2 bases from J, with 15 bases between.

With regard to this clone: The sequenced fragment ends 3 residues before the CDR3 boundary, so the rest is inferred from the germline J gene. This chain links TRBV5-6 with TRBJ2-5, with TRBD1 matching 8 bases. The ends lost 2 bases at V and 7 bases at J; junction bases unmatched: 7. Germline CDR1 SGHDT, CDR2 YYEEEE. The CDR3 is 14 residues long. The covered CDR3 bases are TGTGCCAGCAGCTTTGGGGACAGGCCGCTGACC. It codes for CASSFGDRPLT. The whole CDR3 region reads CASSFGDRPLTQYF.

The CDR3 spells CASSPQATSTDTQYF. The DNA read from the CDR3 is TGTGCCAGCAGTCCACAGGCAACTAGCACAGATACG. The V and J genes are TRBV12-3 or TRBV12-4 and TRBJ2-3; TRBD1 is a possible D gene (5 bases). The CDR3 goes on 3 residues after the read ends, and that part is filled in from the germline J gene. Trimming cost V 5 bases and J 0 bases, with 12 bases left between them. The CDR3 is 15 residues long.

As concerns this clone: Sequencing ends 3 residues short of the CDR3 end; the germline J gene provides the rest. The chain combines TRBV20-1 with TRBJ2-5, with a weak D call TRBD2 (5 bases). Trimming left V 4 bases short and J 5 bases short, with 14 bases between. There are 13 residues in the CDR3. Germline V gene data show CDR1 as DFQATT and CDR2 as SNEGSKA (reference sequence). CDR3 amino acids: CSATASGLETQYF. Partial CDR3 DNA: TGCAGTGCTACAGCGTCCGGACTGGAGACC.

In the case of this clone: The read terminates 3 residues before the CDR3 end, so the remaining end is supplied by the germline J gene. V gene TRBV5-1 combines with J gene TRBJ1-2; D is ambiguous. Trimming removed 4 bases at V and 5 bases at J, with 12 bases between. Germline-derived CDR1 and CDR2 are SGHRS and YFSETQ. This CDR3 is built from 13 residues. The CDR3 reads CASSETETYGYTF. CDR3 bases read: TGCGCCAGCAGCGAAACAGAAACTTATGGC.